This record covers a single TCR beta chain. This clone was observed a single time. The antigen this receptor binds is unknown. No quality values exist for individual bases; no much larger clone is one base distant. The CDR3 holds 17 amino acids from the cysteine to the phenylalanine. Here the CDR3 DNA is all that survives: 51 bases in frame from base 1. Via the germline V gene, CDR1 is SNHLY and CDR2 FYNNEI. Clipping removes 3 bases from V and 4 bases from J, with 9 as the unmatched junction base count. Genomic DNA underwent TCRB CDR3 sequencing using the immunoSEQ assay. The study's processing was this. Only a few patient CD8+ clones larger than 1% matched published virus-specific TCRB sequences when compared against them. Analyses were restricted to productive TCRB rearrangements. Clonality was calculated as a Shannon entropy-based productive clonality index, and a clone was defined by a unique TCRB CDR3 sequence. To calculate repertoire overlap between two samples, the template counts of each clone were considered relative to each sample's total templates. Flow cytometry-measured V-gene usage correlated with V-gene usage from TCRB sequencing, with a Spearman r of approximately 0.66. The table was pulled from immuneACCESS by TCRdb, which kept in-frame rearrangements only. Such tables lose some clones; where checked, under half of the loss comes from unresolved V genes, and the rest has no known cause. V and J calls and clone size come straight from that table; D and trimming were deduced from the DNA. This sample is represented by 7,000 or so clones; about 90% of them were singletons. The ten largest clones capture 15% to 20% of the sample.

This specimen belongs to a study of somatic mutations in cytotoxic T cells in rheumatoid arthritis listed by TCRdb under 2017. Study-level background: Patient peripheral blood (less than 32 ml EDTA) was drawn right after diagnosis and before any treatment started. Some T-cell populations stained with V beta antibodies were sorted by flow on a FACSAria II or Sony SH800 to nearly 100% purity, with sorted V beta1+ cells additionally subjected to TCRB sequencing. To characterize clonality, the study used TCRB deep sequencing while asking whether somatic mutations are carried by expanded CD8+ T-cell clones in newly diagnosed, untreated rheumatoid arthritis. A total of around 60 rheumatoid arthritis patients and about 21 healthy controls underwent TCRB deep sequencing. The median ages of the patient and control groups were essentially identical. Paper-wide results and their limitations: Several identical CD8+ TCRB sequences were found in both blood and synovial fluid, and in about an eighth of the 65 patients the largest CD8+ clone exceeded 20% of CD8+ cells. Healthy controls showed no age-related increase in CD8+ clonality, whereas patients did (Spearman r ≈ 0.49). It was unknown which antigens the expanded CD8+ clones targeted, and their absence from virus-specific databases did not exclude viral specificity. CD8+ T-cell clonality in rheumatoid arthritis patients was not significantly different from that in age-matched healthy controls. The slight TRBV07 underrepresentation in patients was not adjusted for multiple comparisons.

CD4+ and CD8+ cells were isolated by positive magnetic bead selection on an AutoMACS, and purity was checked by flow cytometry. Initial screening for clonal expansions relied on flow cytometry with a TCR V beta antibody panel, after which sorted CD8+ fractions underwent TCRB deep sequencing for characterization. Ficoll-Paque PLUS density gradient separation was used to isolate peripheral blood mononuclear cells. DNA from CD4-enriched, CD8-enriched or PBMC samples was extracted using Nucleospin Tissue or Tissue XS kits and then quantified on a Qubit 2.0 fluorometer. The chain was built from TRBV2 and TRBJ2-2; TRBD2 aligns with 9 central bases. Sequencing was done on a sample of CD8+ T cells sorted from blood. The clonotype originates from a middle-aged man with rheumatoid arthritis. At the DNA level, the sequence is TGTGCCAGCAGTGATGGAGGGCGGGGGGGCCCCACCGGGGAGCTGTTTTTT. It is translated as CASSDGGRGGPTGELFF.